The clone carrying this TCR beta chain was seen a handful of times. These data originate in a study of blood T cells in healthy people across ages. Across the study: Researchers report that template switching captured about one barcoded beta molecule per two T cells.

This CDR3 has 15 amino acids. In germline, CDR1 is SGHRS, CDR2 YFSETQ. Trimming took 6 bases from V and 2 from J, leaving 16 bases between them. For the second PCR, which ran for roughly 7 to 11 cycles, a sample-barcoded 5' primer and a J-beta primer mix were used. TCRdb used MiXCR to reprocess the 5' RACE reads, holding one entry per CDR3 protein. The profile covers approximately 850,000 distinct CDR3 sequences, with 58% appearing a single time and around 22% taken by the ten largest. The chain carries TRBV5-1 and TRBJ2-3; the D is unclear. The sequenced sample consisted of blood. The origin of this receptor is a man younger than 40 in good health. This chain's CDR3 is CASMGGGYLTDTQYF. CDR3 nucleotide sequence: TGCGCCAGCATGGGTGGCGGATACCTCACAGATACGCAGTATTTT.